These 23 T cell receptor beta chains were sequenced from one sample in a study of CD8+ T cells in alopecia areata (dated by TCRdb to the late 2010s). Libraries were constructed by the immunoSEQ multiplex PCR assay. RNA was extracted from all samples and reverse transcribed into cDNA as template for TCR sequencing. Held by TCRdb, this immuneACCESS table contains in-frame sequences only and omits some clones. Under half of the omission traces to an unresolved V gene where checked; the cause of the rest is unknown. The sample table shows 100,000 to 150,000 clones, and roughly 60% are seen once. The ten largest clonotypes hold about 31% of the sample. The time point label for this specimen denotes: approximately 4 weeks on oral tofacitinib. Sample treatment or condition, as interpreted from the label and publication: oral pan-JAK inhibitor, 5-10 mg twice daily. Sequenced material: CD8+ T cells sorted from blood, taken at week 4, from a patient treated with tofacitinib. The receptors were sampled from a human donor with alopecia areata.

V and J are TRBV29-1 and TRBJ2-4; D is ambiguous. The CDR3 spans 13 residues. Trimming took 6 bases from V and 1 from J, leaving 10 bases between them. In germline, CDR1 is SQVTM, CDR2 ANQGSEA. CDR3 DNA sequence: TGCAGCGTCACCCCTTGGGCCAAAAACATTCAGTACTTC. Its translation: CSVTPWAKNIQYF.

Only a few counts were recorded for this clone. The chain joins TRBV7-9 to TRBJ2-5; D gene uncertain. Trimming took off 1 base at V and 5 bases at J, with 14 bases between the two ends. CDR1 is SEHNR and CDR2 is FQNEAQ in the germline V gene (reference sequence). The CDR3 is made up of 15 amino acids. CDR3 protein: CASSLEGGAAETQYF. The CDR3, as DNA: TGTGCCAGCAGCTTAGAAGGCGGTGCCGCCGAGACCCAGTACTTC.

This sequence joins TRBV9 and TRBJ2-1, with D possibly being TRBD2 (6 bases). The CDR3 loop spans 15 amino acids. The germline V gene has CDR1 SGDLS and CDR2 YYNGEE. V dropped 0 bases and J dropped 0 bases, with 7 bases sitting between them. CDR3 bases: TGTGCCAGCAGCGTAGTAGCGGTCTCCTACAATGAGCAGTTCTTC. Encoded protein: CASSVVAVSYNEQFF.

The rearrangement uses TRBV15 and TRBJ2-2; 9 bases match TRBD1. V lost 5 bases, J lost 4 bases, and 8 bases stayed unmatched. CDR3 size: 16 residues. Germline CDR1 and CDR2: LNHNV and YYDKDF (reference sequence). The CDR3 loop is CATSGGDRAATGELFF. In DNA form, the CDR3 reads TGTGCCACCAGCGGTGGGGACAGGGCGGCCACCGGGGAGCTGTTTTTT.

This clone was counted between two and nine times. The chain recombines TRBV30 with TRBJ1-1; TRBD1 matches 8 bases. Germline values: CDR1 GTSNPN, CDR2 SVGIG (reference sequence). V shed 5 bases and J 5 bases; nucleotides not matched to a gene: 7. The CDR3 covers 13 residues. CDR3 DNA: TGTGCCTGGTCGACAGGGGTAAAGACTGAAGCTTTCTTT. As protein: CAWSTGVKTEAFF.

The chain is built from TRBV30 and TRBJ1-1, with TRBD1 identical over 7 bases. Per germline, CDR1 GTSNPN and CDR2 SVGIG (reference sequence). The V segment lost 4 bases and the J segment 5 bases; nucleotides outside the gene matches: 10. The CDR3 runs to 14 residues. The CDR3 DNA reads TGTGCCTGGACCCAGGGGGGGCAGGGGACTGAAGCTTTCTTT. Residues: CAWTQGGQGTEAFF.

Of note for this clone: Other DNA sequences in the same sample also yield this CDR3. CDR3: CSVEGGQSYEQYF. In nucleotides, the CDR3 is TGCAGCGTTGAAGGGGGCCAGTCCTACGAGCAGTACTTC. The V call is TRBV29-1, the J call TRBJ2-7; a weak D match, TRBD1 (5 bases). The V end lost 1 base, the J end lost 1 base, and 8 bases lay between the germline ends. The germline V gene has CDR1 SQVTM and CDR2 ANQGSEA. CDR3 length: 13 amino acids.

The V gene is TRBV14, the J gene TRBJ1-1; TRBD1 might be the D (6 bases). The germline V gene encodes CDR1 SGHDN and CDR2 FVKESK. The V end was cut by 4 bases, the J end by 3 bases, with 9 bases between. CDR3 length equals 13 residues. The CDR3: CASSLTGYTEAFF. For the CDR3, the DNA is TGTGCCAGCAGCCTTACAGGGTACACTGAAGCTTTCTTT.

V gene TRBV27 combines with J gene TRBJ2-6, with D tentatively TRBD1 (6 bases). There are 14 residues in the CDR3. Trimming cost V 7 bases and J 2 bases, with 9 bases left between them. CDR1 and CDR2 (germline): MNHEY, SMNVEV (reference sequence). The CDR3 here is CASTDRPGANVLTF. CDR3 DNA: TGTGCCAGCACCGACAGGCCTGGGGCCAACGTCCTGACTTTC.

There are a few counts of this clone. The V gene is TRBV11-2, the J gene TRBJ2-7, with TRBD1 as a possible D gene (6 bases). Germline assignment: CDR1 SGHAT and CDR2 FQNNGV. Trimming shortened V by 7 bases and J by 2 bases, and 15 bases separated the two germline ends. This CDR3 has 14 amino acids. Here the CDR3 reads CASTQAGETYEQYF. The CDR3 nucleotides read TGTGCCAGCACCCAAGCAGGGGAAACCTACGAGCAGTACTTC.

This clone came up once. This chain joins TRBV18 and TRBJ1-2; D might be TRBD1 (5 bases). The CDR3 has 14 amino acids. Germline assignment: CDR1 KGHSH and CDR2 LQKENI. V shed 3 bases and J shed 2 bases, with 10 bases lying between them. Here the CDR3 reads CASSPDTPNYGYTF. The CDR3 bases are TGTGCCAGCTCACCGGACACACCAAACTATGGCTACACCTTC. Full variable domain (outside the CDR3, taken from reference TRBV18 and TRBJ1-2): NAGVMQNPRHLVRRRGQEARLRCSPMKGHSHVYWYRQLPEEGLKFMVYLQKENIIDESGMPKERFSAEFPKEGPSILRIQQVVRGDSAAYFCASSPDTPNYGYTFGSGTRLTVV.

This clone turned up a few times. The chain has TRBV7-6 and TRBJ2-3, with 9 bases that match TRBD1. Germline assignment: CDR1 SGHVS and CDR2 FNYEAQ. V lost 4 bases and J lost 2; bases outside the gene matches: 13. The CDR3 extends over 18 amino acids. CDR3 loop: CASSWDKAGTGITDTQYF. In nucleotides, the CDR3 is TGTGCCAGCAGCTGGGACAAGGCCGGGACAGGGATCACAGATACGCAGTATTTT.

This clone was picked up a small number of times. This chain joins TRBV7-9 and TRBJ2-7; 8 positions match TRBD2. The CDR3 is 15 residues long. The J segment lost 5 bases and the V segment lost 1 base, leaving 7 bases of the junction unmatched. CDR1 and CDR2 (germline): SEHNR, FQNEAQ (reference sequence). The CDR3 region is CASSLGIAGSDEQYF. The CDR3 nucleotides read TGTGCCAGCAGCTTAGGGATAGCGGGGTCCGACGAGCAGTACTTC.

The chain's CDR3 is CASRVNGYTF. The CDR3 DNA sequence: TGTGCCAGCAGGGTAAATGGCTACACCTTC. The chain carries TRBV2 and TRBJ1-2; D is uncertain. Germline assignment: CDR1 SNHLY and CDR2 FYNNEI. Trimming stripped 6 bases from V and 6 bases from J, with 5 bases between. The CDR3 consists of 10 residues.

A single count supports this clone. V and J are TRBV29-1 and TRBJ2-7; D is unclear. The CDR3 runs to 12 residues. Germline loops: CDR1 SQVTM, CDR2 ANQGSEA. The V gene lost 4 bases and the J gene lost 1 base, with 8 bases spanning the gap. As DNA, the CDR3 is TGCAGCGTTGGGGGTTATTCCTACGAGCAGTACTTC. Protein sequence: CSVGGYSYEQYF.

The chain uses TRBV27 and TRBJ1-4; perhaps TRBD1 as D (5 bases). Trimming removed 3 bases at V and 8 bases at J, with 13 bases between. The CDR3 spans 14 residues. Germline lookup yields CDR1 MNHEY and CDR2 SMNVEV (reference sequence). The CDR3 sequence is CASSLRGSNEKLFF. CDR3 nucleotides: TGTGCCAGCAGTTTGAGGGGTAGCAACGAAAAACTGTTTTTT. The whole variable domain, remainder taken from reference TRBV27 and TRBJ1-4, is EAQVTQNPRYLITVTGKKLTVTCSQNMNHEYMSWYRQDPGLGLRQIYYSMNVEVTDKGDVPEGYKVSRKEKRNFPLILESPSPNQTSLYFCASSLRGSNEKLFFGSGTQLSVL.

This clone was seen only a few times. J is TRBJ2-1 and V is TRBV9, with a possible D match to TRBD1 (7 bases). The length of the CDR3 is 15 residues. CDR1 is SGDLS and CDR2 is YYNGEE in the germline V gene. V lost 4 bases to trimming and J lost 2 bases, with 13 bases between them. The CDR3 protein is CASSISGGTYNEQFF. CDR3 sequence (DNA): TGTGCCAGCAGCATATCAGGGGGGACCTACAATGAGCAGTTCTTC.

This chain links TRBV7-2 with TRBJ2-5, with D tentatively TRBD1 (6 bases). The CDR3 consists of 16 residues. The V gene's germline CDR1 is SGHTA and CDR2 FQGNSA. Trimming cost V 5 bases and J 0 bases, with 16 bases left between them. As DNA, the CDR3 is TGTGCCAGCAGCCCTCAGGGGATGATGTACCAAGAGACCCAGTACTTC. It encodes CASSPQGMMYQETQYF.

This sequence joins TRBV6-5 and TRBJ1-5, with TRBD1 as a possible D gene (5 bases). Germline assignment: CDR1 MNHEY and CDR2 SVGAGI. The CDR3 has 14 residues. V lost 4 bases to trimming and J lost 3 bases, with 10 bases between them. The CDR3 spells CASSFQGINQPQHF. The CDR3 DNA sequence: TGTGCCAGCAGTTTTCAGGGTATCAATCAGCCCCAGCATTTT.

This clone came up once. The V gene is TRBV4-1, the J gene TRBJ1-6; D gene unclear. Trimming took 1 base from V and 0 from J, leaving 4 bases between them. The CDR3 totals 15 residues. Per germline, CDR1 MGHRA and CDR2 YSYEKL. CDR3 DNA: TGCGCCAGCAGCCAAGGGTCCTCCTATAATTCACCCCTCCACTTT. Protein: CASSQGSSYNSPLHF.

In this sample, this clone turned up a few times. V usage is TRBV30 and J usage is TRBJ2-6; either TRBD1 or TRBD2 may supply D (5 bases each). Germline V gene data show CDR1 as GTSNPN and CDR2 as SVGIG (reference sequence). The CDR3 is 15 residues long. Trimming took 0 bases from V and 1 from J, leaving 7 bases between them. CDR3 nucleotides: TGTGCCTGGAGTGTGGGGGTTTCTGGGGCCAACGTCCTGACTTTC. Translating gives CAWSVGVSGANVLTF.

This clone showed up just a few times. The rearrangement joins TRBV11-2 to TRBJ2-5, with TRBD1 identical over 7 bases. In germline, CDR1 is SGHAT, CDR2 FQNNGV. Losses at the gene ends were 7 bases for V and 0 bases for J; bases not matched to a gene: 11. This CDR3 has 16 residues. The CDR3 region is CASTDRGDSDQETQYF. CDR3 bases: TGTGCCAGCACCGACCGTGGGGACAGCGACCAAGAGACCCAGTACTTC.

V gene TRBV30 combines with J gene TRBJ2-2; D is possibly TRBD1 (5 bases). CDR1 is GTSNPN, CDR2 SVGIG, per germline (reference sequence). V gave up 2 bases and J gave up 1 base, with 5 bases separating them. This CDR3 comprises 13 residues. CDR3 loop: CAWSTGNTGELFF. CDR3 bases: TGTGCCTGGAGTACAGGGAACACCGGGGAGCTGTTTTTT.